Each of the 26 T cell receptor beta chains below was sequenced from the same sample in a study of blood T cell repertoires in COVID-19 (TCRdb year 2020). Libraries were made using the immunoSEQ multiplex PCR assay. TCRdb mirrors the immuneACCESS table, restricted to in-frame sequences. Some clones are absent from its copies; in checked studies, under half trace to an unresolved V gene, and the reason for the others is unknown. In all, the sample holds over 70,000 clones, and around three quarters of those were seen once. The top ten clones comprise over 9% of the sample. The sample taken for sequencing was peripheral blood. The receptor source for this set is a woman in her seventies with acute or convalescent COVID-19.

Only a few counts were recorded for this clone. The J gene is TRBJ1-5, the V gene TRBV7-2; the match to TRBD1 covers 7 bases. The J segment lost 6 bases and the V segment lost 4 bases, leaving 6 bases of the junction unmatched. Germline assignment: CDR1 SGHTA and CDR2 FQGNSA. The CDR3 is made up of 14 amino acids. This CDR3 reads CASSSGGRGQPQHF. The CDR3 nucleotides are TGTGCCAGCAGCTCAGGGGGAAGGGGTCAGCCCCAGCATTTT.

The chain is built from TRBV24-1 and TRBJ2-7, with a weak D call TRBD1 (5 bases). V dropped 0 bases and J dropped 2 bases, with 22 bases sitting between them. Germline assignment: CDR1 KGHDR and CDR2 SFDVKD. The CDR3 runs 19 residues. The CDR3 loop is CATSDLLISRGRVAYEQYF. CDR3 nucleotide sequence: TGTGCCACCAGTGATTTGCTGATTTCAAGGGGAAGAGTTGCCTACGAGCAGTACTTC.

The V gene is TRBV19, the J gene TRBJ2-7; weak D call: TRBD1 (6 bases). Between the trimmed V and J ends, which lost 10 bases and 0 bases, there was a span of 13 bases. Germline V lookup: CDR1 LNHDA, CDR2 SQIVND (reference sequence). The CDR3 has 13 residues. The DNA of the CDR3 is TGTGCCACAATGGGACATTTCTCCTACGAGCAGTACTTC. It translates to CATMGHFSYEQYF. The variable domain in full, with the rest retrieved from reference TRBV19 and TRBJ2-7, is DGGITQSPKYLFRKEGQNVTLSCEQNLNHDAMYWYRQDPGQGLRLIYYSQIVNDFQKGDIAEGYSVSREKKESFPLTVTSAQKNPTAFYLCATMGHFSYEQYFGPGTRLTVT.

The chain couples TRBV7-3 to TRBJ1-1, with D possibly TRBD1 on 5 matching bases. The V end was cut by 1 base, the J end by 4 bases, with 10 bases between. The CDR3 totals 14 residues. CDR1 and CDR2 from the germline V gene are SGHTA and FQGTGA. CDR3 in amino acids: CASSLIGGGTEAFF. DNA of the CDR3: TGTGCCAGCAGCTTAATCGGGGGAGGCACTGAAGCTTTCTTT.

J is TRBJ2-3 and V is TRBV7-2; D gene uncertain. V was pared by 2 bases and J by 4 bases, with 7 bases between. The CDR3 spans 13 residues. The germline V gene encodes CDR1 SGHTA and CDR2 FQGNSA. CDR3 residues: CASSLRVPDTQYF. In nucleotides, the CDR3 is TGTGCCAGCAGCTTAAGAGTTCCAGATACGCAGTATTTT.

This clone was observed a few times. This sequence joins TRBV3-1 (or the pseudogene TRBV3-2) and TRBJ1-2; D is possibly TRBD1 (6 bases). The CDR3 extends over 15 amino acids. V lost 4 bases, J lost 7 bases, and 19 bases lay in between. Per the germline V gene, CDR1 is LGHDT and CDR2 is YNNKEL (reference sequence). The CDR3 region has the DNA TGTGCCAGCAGCCGCTTTTTGGGGGCGCCCCTTGGCTACACCTTC. This gives the protein CASSRFLGAPLGYTF.

The CDR3 region has the DNA TGCGCCAGCAGCTTGGTGACAGGGATAGGTGGAAACACCATATATTTT. Amino acid sequence: CASSLVTGIGGNTIYF. The chain joins TRBV5-1 to TRBJ1-3; 7 bases map to TRBD1. Germline loops: CDR1 SGHRS, CDR2 YFSETQ. The length of the CDR3 is 16 residues. V shed 0 bases, J shed 3 bases, and the junction held 6 bases outside the gene matches.

The chain is built from TRBV2 and TRBJ2-5; 12 nucleotides align to TRBD2. With V trimmed by 7 bases and J by 1 base, 4 bases remained unmatched. CDR1 is SNHLY, CDR2 FYNNEI, per germline. The CDR3 sequence is 15 residues long. CDR3 coding DNA: TGTGCCAGCACTGGACTAGCGGGGATCCAAGAGACCCAGTACTTC. The encoded protein is CASTGLAGIQETQYF.

The genes are TRBV6-1 and TRBJ1-2; D unclear. The CDR3 loop spans 13 amino acids. Germline V gene data show CDR1 as MNHNS and CDR2 as SASEGT. Trimming stripped 2 bases from V and 8 bases from J, with 12 bases between. CDR3 in DNA: TGTGCCAGCAGTGAAATCGGTTTCGGGGGCTACACCTTC. Protein product: CASSEIGFGGYTF.

V and J are TRBV7-8 and TRBJ2-7; 10 nucleotides match TRBD2. With V trimmed by 1 base and J by 2 bases, 8 bases remained unmatched. The CDR3 sequence is 17 residues long. CDR1 is SGHVS and CDR2 is FQNEAQ in the germline V gene. The CDR3 DNA reads as TGTGCCAGCAGCTTAGGTAGCGGGGGGCCGAATACCTACGAGCAGTACTTC. Translated: CASSLGSGGPNTYEQYF.

This chain uses TRBV19 with TRBJ1-5, with 9 positions matching TRBD1. Germline V gene sequence: CDR1 LNHDA, CDR2 SQIVND (reference sequence). The CDR3 is made up of 15 amino acids. V lost 6 bases and J lost 5; bases outside the gene matches: 8. The CDR3 here is CASRRQGGNYQPQHF. The CDR3 bases are TGTGCCAGTAGGAGACAGGGGGGGAATTATCAGCCCCAGCATTTT.

The J gene is TRBJ1-4, the V gene TRBV19; D uncertain. CDR1 and CDR2 (germline): LNHDA, SQIVND (reference sequence). The V end was cut by 5 bases, the J end by 11 bases, with 9 bases between. CDR3 length: 11 residues. The CDR3 sequence is CASSSREKLFF. CDR3 nucleotide sequence: TGTGCCAGTAGTTCTAGGGAGAAACTGTTTTTT.

CDR3 DNA: TGCGCCAGCAAGTTTGGGGACAGGACTAGCACAGATACGCAGTATTTT. It codes for CASKFGDRTSTDTQYF. The chain links TRBV5-1 to TRBJ2-3; 8 nucleotides line up with TRBD1. The CDR3 consists of 16 residues. V was clipped by 6 bases and J by 0 bases; unmatched bases: 9. Germline CDR1 and CDR2: SGHRS and YFSETQ.

This chain connects TRBV2 to TRBJ2-7; possible D gene TRBD1, 5 bases. Trimming removed 3 bases at V and 4 bases at J, with 7 bases between. CDR3 size: 12 residues. Germline CDR1 and CDR2: SNHLY and FYNNEI. In nucleotides, the CDR3 is TGTGCCAGCAGTGAGCAGGGATACGAGCAGTACTTC. Residues: CASSEQGYEQYF.

This chain links TRBV11-1 with TRBJ2-4, with D unclear. The CDR3 extends over 13 amino acids. V lost 1 base to trimming and J lost 8 bases, with 9 bases between them. Germline CDR1 and CDR2: SGHAT and FQDESV (reference sequence). CDR3 in amino acids: CASSLVTADIQYF. In DNA form, the CDR3 reads TGTGCCAGCAGCTTAGTCACCGCAGACATTCAGTACTTC.

This chain links TRBV28 with TRBJ2-1, with a tentative D call TRBD2 (6 bases). This CDR3 has 14 amino acids. CDR1 and CDR2 (germline): MDHEN, SYDVKM. V was cut by 3 bases and J by 0 bases, with 6 bases left in between. The chain's CDR3 is CASSLGGSYNEQFF. The CDR3 DNA reads TGTGCCAGCAGTTTGGGGGGCTCCTACAATGAGCAGTTCTTC. Filled out from reference TRBV28 and TRBJ2-1, the complete variable domain reads DVKVTQSSRYLVKRTGEKVFLECVQDMDHENMFWYRQDPGLGLRLIYFSYDVKMKEKGDIPEGYSVSREKKERFSLILESASTNQTSMYLCASSLGGSYNEQFFGPGTRLTVL.

The CDR3 loop reads CSVRDRNSYEQYF. CDR3 DNA sequence: TGCAGCGTTAGGGACAGGAACTCCTACGAGCAGTACTTC. This chain joins TRBV29-1 and TRBJ2-7, with 8 bases identical to TRBD1. Per the germline V gene, CDR1 is SQVTM and CDR2 is ANQGSEA. After removal of 5 bases from V and 0 bases from J, the junction contained 3 bases not matched to a gene. The CDR3 loop spans 13 amino acids.

This clone occurred a few times. The V gene is TRBV7-9, the J gene TRBJ2-5; 7 positions agree with TRBD2. Germline assignment: CDR1 SEHNR and CDR2 FQNEAQ (reference sequence). This CDR3 has 15 residues. Losses at the gene ends were 5 bases for V and 4 bases for J; bases not matched to a gene: 10. The CDR3 protein is CASSTALGRGETQYF. Written as DNA, the CDR3 is TGTGCCAGCAGCACTGCACTAGGGAGGGGAGAGACCCAGTACTTC.

V gene TRBV27 combines with J gene TRBJ2-1; no clear D. CDR1 is MNHEY and CDR2 is SMNVEV in the germline V gene (reference sequence). The germline V and J ends were trimmed by 3 bases and 2 bases, with 5 bases remaining between them. The CDR3 spans 13 residues. As DNA, the CDR3 is TGTGCCAGCAGTTTCGCAGCCTACAATGAGCAGTTCTTC. It is translated as CASSFAAYNEQFF.

V and J are TRBV10-3 and TRBJ1-4, with 8 positions matching TRBD1. Looked up from germline, CDR1 is ENHRY and CDR2 is SYGVKD. The CDR3 is made up of 15 amino acids. With V trimmed by 5 bases and J by 5 bases, 7 bases remained unmatched. CDR3 coding DNA: TGTGCCATCAGTCGAGGGACAGGAAAAAATGAAAAACTGTTTTTT. Residues: CAISRGTGKNEKLFF.

The chain is built from TRBV5-8 and TRBJ2-5; D is possibly TRBD2 (6 bases). V shed 6 bases and J shed 2 bases, with 8 bases lying between them. This CDR3 is built from 12 residues. CDR1 is SGHTS, CDR2 YDEGEE, per germline. The CDR3: CASNGGQETQYF. The CDR3 DNA reads as TGTGCCAGCAATGGGGGGCAAGAGACCCAGTACTTC.

The chain joins TRBV28 to TRBJ2-1, with D possibly being TRBD2 (7 bases). Per the germline V gene, CDR1 is MDHEN and CDR2 is SYDVKM. V lost 4 bases, J lost 9 bases, and 10 bases lay in between. The CDR3 runs 12 residues. The CDR3 coding sequence is TGTGCCAGCAGTTCCGGGGGGCGTGAGCAGTTCTTC. Encoded protein: CASSSGGREQFF.

V and J are TRBV5-4 and TRBJ2-7; 7 nucleotides agree with TRBD2. V gave up 2 bases and J gave up 5 bases; unmatched junction bases: 4. The CDR3 runs to 13 residues. The germline CDR1 and CDR2 sequences are SGHNT and YYREEE (reference sequence). CDR3 in amino acids: CASSFTGGNEQYF. DNA of the CDR3: TGTGCCAGCAGCTTTACGGGAGGAAACGAGCAGTACTTC.

The J gene is TRBJ2-2, the V gene TRBV7-9; D perhaps matches TRBD2 (6 bases). Trimming removed 3 bases from V and 7 bases from J, with 9 bases in between. Germline V gene sequence: CDR1 SEHNR, CDR2 FQNEAQ (reference sequence). The CDR3 extends over 13 amino acids. This CDR3 reads CASSLGGDGELFF. The CDR3 DNA is TGTGCCAGCAGCTTGGGGGGTGACGGGGAGCTGTTTTTT.

This clone was observed a single time. As DNA, the CDR3 is TGTGCCAGCAGTTATGTCCAGGGTGAAGCTTTCTTT. Its translation: CASSYVQGEAFF. J is TRBJ1-1 and V is TRBV28; TRBD1 is a possible D gene (5 bases). Germline CDR1 reads MDHEN; CDR2 reads SYDVKM. The CDR3 covers 12 residues. The V end was cut by 4 bases, the J end by 7 bases, with 10 bases between.

This chain joins TRBV4-3 and TRBJ2-7, with 8 bases aligning to TRBD2. The CDR3 is 15 residues long. In germline, CDR1 is LGHNA, CDR2 YSLEER. Germline trimming cut 0 bases from V and 1 base from J; bases unmatched to any gene: 2. The CDR3 protein is CASSQDLAGSYEQYF. The CDR3 DNA reads TGCGCCAGCAGCCAAGACCTAGCGGGTTCCTACGAGCAGTACTTC.